This TCR beta chain was sequenced during a study of a mutant IDH1 vaccine in newly diagnosed glioma. Study information: Patients previously underwent radiotherapy, temozolomide, or both, and most underwent both.

Clones were read by immunoSEQ multiplex PCR, and TCRdb kept only the in-frame ones, dropping some. Here the sample spans some 51,000 clones, 65% to 80% being singletons. The V and J ends lost 2 bases and 7 bases respectively, with 13 bases between them. CDR3 length: 14 residues. Per germline, CDR1 SGHRS and CDR2 YFSETQ. Specified time point: baseline, week 1 (first vaccination visit). Regarding treatment: pre-vaccination baseline after standard-of-care therapy. New WHO grade 3 or 4 astrocytomas that were IDH1-mutant and ATRX-lost occurred in the donors. Study-wide results and caveats: Pseudoprogression apparently lacked any relation to changes in top peripheral T cell clonotypes.

Worth noting for this clone: Antigen: not known.

This receptor was taken from a woman aged 40-49 years with glioma. The sample in question was PBMCs, obtained from a glioma patient treated with radiotherapy, temozolomide or both. The chain recombines TRBV5-1 with TRBJ1-5, with D possibly being TRBD1 (6 bases). CDR3 in amino acids: CASSLSGEGQPQHF. CDR3 DNA sequence: TGCGCCAGCAGCTTATCAGGGGAGGGGCAGCCCCAGCATTTT.